A selection of T cell receptor beta chains follows, all from one sample in a study of blood T cell repertoires in COVID-19. Repertoires were generated with immunoSEQ multiplex PCR, while TCRdb's copy carries only in-frame clones and drops some. Of about 110,000 clones in the sample, roughly 75% were seen once. Sequences were obtained from peripheral blood. The receptors were gathered from a human donor in a cohort sampled during active or convalescent COVID-19. Both conserved end residues are part of each CDR3. Fields, in order: V gene, CDR3 protein.

V gene: TRBV28
CDR3 protein: CASGRGSSYEQYF

V gene: TRBV21-1
CDR3 protein: CASSIPFDRVRGLAKNIQYF

V gene: TRBV18
CDR3 protein: CASSQGQGLYGYTF

V gene: TRBV12-5
CDR3 protein: CASGLYLGTGVTEAFF

V gene: TRBV19
CDR3 protein: CASRTGQPNEKLFF

V gene: TRBV15
CDR3 protein: CATSRASGGPAYTQYF

V gene: TRBV28
CDR3 protein: CASSSAGGPVETQYF

V gene: TRBV4-3
CDR3 protein: CASSLFGTSGTDTQYF

V gene: TRBV19
CDR3 protein: CASSPSTEAFF

V gene: TRBV2
CDR3 protein: CASSGQGGYSGNTIYF

V gene: TRBV11-2
CDR3 protein: CASGLAGGTDTQYF

V gene: TRBV5-6
CDR3 protein: CASSAKIMNRLRDNYGYTF

V gene: TRBV5-1
CDR3 protein: CASSLPGSGNTIYF

V gene: TRBV7-9
CDR3 protein: CASSTQRDTGELFF

V gene: TRBV7-9
CDR3 protein: CASSFSGGFSGELFF

V gene: TRBV28
CDR3 protein: CASSSYASGNNEQFF

V gene: TRBV2
CDR3 protein: CASSGRTSSYNEQFF